This is a list of T cell receptor beta chains from one sample in a study of T cell repertoires in cytomegalovirus infection. TCRdb itself ran the reads through MiXCR, one entry per CDR3 protein. The sample consists of almost 500,000 distinct CDR3 sequences, roughly 10% of them appearing once. Sequences were obtained from PBMCs. These receptor sequences come from a human donor in good health (CMV status not recorded). Some clones in this sample may be carry-over from other donors' samples. The CDR3 runs from the conserved cysteine through the conserved F or W. A D gene is named only where the DNA matches it firmly. Only some rows state a clone size, as once, few, many or a class for expanded clones.

>NA|TRBV27|NA|TRBJ2-1|15
TGTGCCAGCAGTTCGACCCAAAGCTCCTACAATGAGCAGTTCTTC
CASSSTQSSYNEQFF
>NA|TRBV6-1|many|TRBJ1-5|13
TGTGCCAGCAGTTCGAGGGAGGGGCAGCCCCAGCATTTT
CASSSREGQPQHF
>TRBD1|TRBV6-1|many|TRBJ1-1|17
TGTGCCAGCAGTGAATTGGGCAGGGGGAGAAGAAACACTGAAGCTTTCTTT
CASSELGRGRRNTEAFF
>TRBD2|TRBV10-3|many|TRBJ2-7|15
TGTGCCATCAGTGAGGTTAGCGGGAGGAGGTACGAGCAGTACTTC
CAISEVSGRRYEQYF
>NA|TRBV19|many|TRBJ2-4|16
TGTGCCAGTAGTATAGTGGATAATCTAGCCAAAAACATTCAGTACTTC
CASSIVDNLAKNIQYF
>TRBD1|TRBV20-1|many|TRBJ1-1|14
TGCAGTCCCCGGGACAGGGGAGGATACACTGAAGCTTTCTTT
CSPRDRGGYTEAFF
>NA|TRBV20-1|many|TRBJ1-5|15
TGCAGTGCTAGAGATTCAGGTCGCAGCAATCAGCCCCAGCATTTT
CSARDSGRSNQPQHF
>TRBD1|TRBV7-8|many|TRBJ2-7|16
TGTGCCAGCAGCTTCAGGGGGCGGGGACGAACCCCTGAGCAGTACTTC
CASSFRGRGRTPEQYF
>TRBD1|TRBV27|many|TRBJ2-2|17
TGTGCCAGCAGTTTTGGGAGTACAGGGGCCAACCCCGGGGAGCTGTTTTTT
CASSFGSTGANPGELFF
>NA|TRBV11-2|few|TRBJ1-3|16
TGTGCCAGCAGCTTAGGACGCCTTATCTCTGGAAACACCATATATTTT
CASSLGRLISGNTIYF
>NA|TRBV2|NA|TRBJ2-7|13
TGTGCCAGCAGAAGAGAAGAGGGGGTCGAGCAGTACTTC
CASRREEGVEQYF
>NA|TRBV11-2|many|TRBJ2-6|17
TGTGCCAGCAGCTTATACAGGGAGAGCTCTGGGGCCAACGTCCTGACTTTC
CASSLYRESSGANVLTF
>TRBD1|TRBV11-2|many|TRBJ2-7|15
TGTGCCAGCAGCTCTCTTACGGGACAGCAATACGAGCAGTACTTC
CASSSLTGQQYEQYF